Shown below are 22 T cell receptor beta chains from a single sample sequenced in a study of blood T cell repertoires in COVID-19. Clones were sequenced by immunoSEQ multiplex PCR, and TCRdb holds only the in-frame ones, with some missing. Of approximately 89,000 clones in the sample, roughly 80% were seen once. The sequenced sample consisted of peripheral blood. The receptor set was obtained from a woman older than 75 with acute or convalescent COVID-19.

The CDR3 DNA reads as TGTGCCAGCTCACCGGGCAGCGGGAGTGGAAGCTACAATGAGCAGTTCTTC. Amino acids: CASSPGSGSGSYNEQFF. The genes are TRBV18 and TRBJ2-1, with TRBD2 matching 8 bases. This CDR3 region has 17 residues. Germline V gives CDR1 KGHSH, CDR2 LQKENI. The J segment lost 3 bases and the V segment lost 3 bases, leaving 10 bases of the junction unmatched.

The gene calls are TRBV4-2 and TRBJ2-5; TRBD2 might be the D (6 bases). This CDR3 has 17 residues. V gave up 1 base and J gave up 4 bases, with 19 bases separating them. The germline gives CDR1 LGHNA, CDR2 YNFKEQ. The CDR3 loop reads CASSQGRRDFEGETQYF. The CDR3 coding sequence is TGTGCCAGCAGCCAAGGGAGACGGGACTTCGAGGGAGAGACCCAGTACTTC.

By proportion, this clone is medium-sized. The CDR3 protein is CASSIGVGGAGTQYF. CDR3 coding DNA: TGTGCCAGTAGTATTGGGGTCGGGGGGGCAGGTACGCAGTATTTT. V is TRBV19 and J is TRBJ2-3; 8 bases match TRBD2. Germline values: CDR1 LNHDA, CDR2 SQIVND (reference sequence). Trimming took 3 bases from V and 8 from J; bases not matched to a gene: 10. CDR3 length equals 15 residues.

This clone was seen just once. The genes are TRBV12-3 or TRBV12-4 and TRBJ2-1, with a possible D match to TRBD2 (5 bases). This CDR3 region has 13 residues. The V end lost 3 bases, the J end lost 6 bases, and 9 bases lay between the germline ends. CDR3 region: CASSFVEGNEQFF. CDR3 coding DNA: TGTGCCAGCAGTTTTGTAGAGGGCAATGAGCAGTTCTTC.

The chain joins TRBV4-2 to TRBJ2-3, with TRBD2 identical over 8 bases. The CDR3 is made up of 15 amino acids. The ends lost 0 bases at V and 6 bases at J; junction bases unmatched: 5. Germline assignment: CDR1 LGHNA and CDR2 YNFKEQ. The CDR3 region has the DNA TGTGCCAGCAGCCAAGATTTGTCGGGAGGGGATACGCAGTATTTT. The encoded protein is CASSQDLSGGDTQYF.

The J gene is TRBJ2-1, the V gene TRBV5-6; 8 nucleotides line up with TRBD2. V trimming: 0 bases; J trimming: 4 bases; junction bases outside the gene matches: 6. Per germline, CDR1 SGHDT and CDR2 YYEEEE. This CDR3 region has 16 residues. The CDR3 here is CASSLGHGTSYNEQFF. The DNA of the CDR3 is TGTGCCAGCAGCTTGGGCCACGGGACTAGTTACAATGAGCAGTTCTTC. Supplemented by reference TRBV5-6 and TRBJ2-1, the full variable domain reads DAGVTQSPTHLIKTRGQQVTLRCSPKSGHDTVSWYQQALGQGPQFIFQYYEEEERQRGNFPDRFSGHQFPNYSSELNVNALLLGDSALYLCASSLGHGTSYNEQFFGPGTRLTVL.

V and J are TRBV5-1 and TRBJ2-1; 10 bases line up with TRBD2. The V gene's germline CDR1 is SGHRS and CDR2 YFSETQ. The CDR3 length is 16 residues. The V gene end was trimmed by 5 bases and the J gene end by 5 bases; junction bases not matched to a gene: 10. The CDR3 region is CASSQPRTSGNNEQFF. The CDR3, as DNA: TGCGCCAGCAGTCAGCCGCGGACTAGCGGCAACAATGAGCAGTTCTTC. Drawing the rest from reference TRBV5-1 and TRBJ2-1, the complete variable domain is KAGVTQTPRYLIKTRGQQVTLSCSPISGHRSVSWYQQTPGQGLQFLFEYFSETQRNKGNFPGRFSGRQFSNSRSEMNVSTLELGDSALYLCASSQPRTSGNNEQFFGPGTRLTVL.

The chain joins TRBV12-3 or TRBV12-4 to TRBJ1-2; 9 bases fit TRBD1. This CDR3 is 12 amino acids long. The junction had 1 base not matched to a gene; V was cut back by 3 bases and J by 8 bases. DNA of the CDR3: TGTGCCAGCAGTTTGGGACAGGGAGGCTACACCTTC. Its translation: CASSLGQGGYTF.

The chain employs TRBV12-3 or TRBV12-4 and TRBJ1-6, with D perhaps TRBD1 (5 bases). V lost 6 bases and J lost 14, with 11 bases in between. CDR3 length equals 11 residues. The CDR3 coding sequence is TGTGCCAGCAGCCGAACAGGAGCCCTCCACTTT. It encodes CASSRTGALHF.

The rearrangement uses TRBV18 and TRBJ2-7, with TRBD1 as a possible D gene (6 bases). Germline CDR1 and CDR2: KGHSH and LQKENI. The CDR3 covers 14 residues. The V gene lost 3 bases and the J gene lost 5 bases, with 14 bases spanning the gap. CDR3 protein: CASSPSQGKDEQYF. The CDR3, as DNA: TGTGCCAGCTCACCCTCACAGGGAAAGGACGAGCAGTACTTC.

The rearrangement uses TRBV9 and TRBJ2-2; 12 nucleotides line up with TRBD2. The CDR3 totals 18 residues. V was pared by 4 bases and J by 5 bases, with 12 bases of the junction left unmatched. Germline CDR1 SGDLS, CDR2 YYNGEE. The CDR3: CASSPRVLAGGRTGELFF. The CDR3 bases are TGTGCCAGCAGCCCACGCGTACTAGCGGGAGGTAGGACCGGGGAGCTGTTTTTT.

The CDR3 reads CASSLTGHWVEQYF. In DNA form, the CDR3 reads TGCGCCAGCAGCCTGACGGGACATTGGGTCGAGCAGTACTTC. The chain recombines TRBV5-1 with TRBJ2-7, with D possibly matching TRBD1 (6 bases). Germline V lookup: CDR1 SGHRS, CDR2 YFSETQ. Trimming pared 4 bases from V and 6 bases from J, leaving 17 bases between. This CDR3 region has 14 residues.

In this sample, this clone turned up once. This chain uses TRBV7-9 with TRBJ1-1; 8 nucleotides align to TRBD1. This CDR3 contains 15 residues. Germline-derived CDR1 and CDR2 are SEHNR and FQNEAQ (reference sequence). Trimming took 1 base from V and 4 from J; bases not matched to a gene: 5. The CDR3 coding sequence is TGTGCCAGCAGCTTAGGAGACAGGGGCGGCACTGAAGCTTTCTTT. It is translated as CASSLGDRGGTEAFF.

V and J are TRBV6-5 and TRBJ2-5; 9 bases agree with TRBD1. The J segment lost 6 bases and the V segment lost 6 bases, leaving 5 bases of the junction unmatched. The CDR3 has 13 amino acids. Germline CDR1 MNHEY, CDR2 SVGAGI. CDR3 amino acids: CASRTGQGQTQYF. The CDR3 DNA reads as TGTGCCAGCAGAACCGGACAGGGGCAGACCCAGTACTTC.

The J gene is TRBJ2-1, the V gene TRBV7-9, with 15 bases that match TRBD2. This CDR3 has 16 residues. Germline trimming cut 6 bases from V and 7 bases from J; bases unmatched to any gene: 7. CDR1 and CDR2 from the germline V gene are SEHNR and FQNEAQ (reference sequence). CDR3 sequence (DNA): TGTGCCAGCAGTATAGGGGGGACTAGCGGGAGGAATGAGCAGTTCTTC. Its translation: CASSIGGTSGRNEQFF.

This clone was found once. The chain has TRBV25-1 and TRBJ1-5, with a possible D match to TRBD1 (5 bases). V shed 3 bases and J shed 11 bases, with 8 bases lying between them. The CDR3 is 11 residues long. The germline gives CDR1 MGHDK, CDR2 SYGVNS. Here the CDR3 reads CASSDGRAQHF. The CDR3 nucleotides are TGTGCCAGCAGTGACGGCAGGGCCCAGCATTTT.

V usage is TRBV25-1 and J usage is TRBJ2-5; tentative D call: TRBD1 (6 bases). This CDR3 is 13 amino acids long. Trimming stripped 4 bases from V and 2 bases from J, with 8 bases between. Germline V gene sequence: CDR1 MGHDK, CDR2 SYGVNS. The CDR3 here is CASSGTDQETQYF. The CDR3 nucleotides read TGTGCCAGCAGTGGGACAGATCAAGAGACCCAGTACTTC.

The chain employs TRBV7-9 and TRBJ2-5; 7 bases map to TRBD2. The CDR3 totals 15 residues. V lost 3 bases to trimming and J lost 1 base; unmatched junction nucleotides: 5. Germline assignment: CDR1 SEHNR and CDR2 FQNEAQ (reference sequence). CDR3 DNA sequence: TGTGCCAGCAGCTTCGGGGGGATGAGCCAAGAGACCCAGTACTTC. Residues: CASSFGGMSQETQYF.

V gene TRBV11-2 combines with J gene TRBJ2-3, with TRBD1 as a possible D gene (5 bases). The CDR3 loop spans 13 amino acids. Germline V gene data show CDR1 as SGHAT and CDR2 as FQNNGV. Trimming cost V 5 bases and J 5 bases, with 11 bases left between them. The CDR3 bases are TGTGCCAGCAGCCCCTGGCAGGGAGATACGCAGTATTTT. Residues: CASSPWQGDTQYF.

The V call is TRBV6-5, the J call TRBJ1-3; 8 bases map to TRBD1. The CDR3 has 15 residues. The ends lost 5 bases at V and 0 bases at J; junction bases unmatched: 3. CDR1 and CDR2 from the germline V gene are MNHEY and SVGAGI. In nucleotides, the CDR3 is TGTGCCAGCAGTCGACAGGGGTACTCTGGAAACACCATATATTTT. Translated: CASSRQGYSGNTIYF.

This clone was seen more than once but under ten times. The chain employs TRBV11-2 and TRBJ1-5; weak D call: TRBD1 (6 bases). The germline V gene has CDR1 SGHAT and CDR2 FQNNGV. The V end lost 1 base, the J end lost 3 bases, and 7 bases lay between the germline ends. The CDR3 runs 14 residues. The chain's CDR3 is CASSLAGDNQPQHF. The DNA of the CDR3 is TGTGCCAGCAGCTTAGCAGGGGACAATCAGCCCCAGCATTTT.

This clone was observed a single time. V gene TRBV7-9 combines with J gene TRBJ2-7; 8 nucleotides line up with TRBD1. After removal of 5 bases from V and 3 bases from J, the junction contained 6 bases not matched to a gene. This CDR3 region has 14 residues. Germline CDR1 reads SEHNR; CDR2 reads FQNEAQ (reference sequence). The CDR3 DNA is TGTGCCAGCAGCAATGGACAGGGAAGCTACGAGCAGTACTTC. Translated, it gives CASSNGQGSYEQYF.